The 23 T cell receptor beta chains below come from one sample, sequenced in a study of T cells expressing NK-cell markers. TCRdb re-analyzed the 5' RACE reads; it lists each CDR3 protein once, without DNA. The table for this sample gives about 370,000 distinct CDR3 sequences. Material: blood T cells: a sorted CD56 or NKG2C T cell subset, CD4+ or CD8+ T cells, or bulk PBMC T cells (not recorded which). The receptors were gathered from a woman between 50 and 59 years old in good health.

The genes are TRBV5-1 and TRBJ2-3; TCRdb returns TRBD2, unconfirmable since there is no DNA. Per the germline V gene, CDR1 is SGHRS and CDR2 is YFSETQ. CDR3 length: 15 residues. CDR3 sequence reads: CASSLVGGTLDTQYF.

The rearrangement joins TRBV5-1 to TRBJ2-5; there is no DNA to check the TCRdb D call of TRBD2. The CDR3 runs to 16 residues. From germline, CDR1 is SGHRS and CDR2 YFSETQ. The CDR3 sequence is CASSLAPAGGLETQYF.

The J gene is TRBJ2-1, the V gene TRBV4-1. CDR3 length equals 14 residues. Germline V gene data show CDR1 as MGHRA and CDR2 as YSYEKL. This CDR3 is CASSQDAADNEQFF.

This chain's CDR3 is CASKLPGLGYGYTF. The chain combines TRBV28 with TRBJ1-2. The CDR3 length is 14 residues. Per the germline V gene, CDR1 is MDHEN and CDR2 is SYDVKM.

The J gene is TRBJ2-1, the V gene TRBV20-1; with no DNA, the TCRdb D assignment of TRBD2 cannot be verified. Per the germline V gene, CDR1 is DFQATT and CDR2 is SNEGSKA (reference sequence). CDR3 length equals 14 residues. This CDR3 is CSARWDPPSVEQFF.

The chain uses TRBV20-1 and TRBJ2-5; with no DNA, the TCRdb D assignment of TRBD2 cannot be verified. CDR1 and CDR2 (germline): DFQATT, SNEGSKA (reference sequence). This CDR3 has 15 residues. This chain's CDR3 is CSAPGLAGAGETQYF.

The chain carries TRBV6-5 and TRBJ2-2; TCRdb's D gene call, TRBD1, goes unchecked for lack of DNA. Per the germline V gene, CDR1 is MNHEY and CDR2 is SVGAGI. CDR3 length: 13 amino acids. CDR3 in amino acids: CASSYGQGLRLFF.

The chain joins TRBV20-1 to TRBJ1-2; no DNA is available, so the TRBD1 call from TCRdb remains unchecked. Per germline, CDR1 DFQATT and CDR2 SNEGSKA (reference sequence). The CDR3 has 13 residues. The CDR3 sequence: CSARGAQGGGYTF.

The chain uses TRBV7-8 and TRBJ1-6; the TCRdb call, TRBD1, lacks DNA for checking. The CDR3 has 15 amino acids. Germline V gives CDR1 SGHVS, CDR2 FQNEAQ. CDR3 residues: CASSPFAGARPPLHF.

The genes are TRBV30 and TRBJ2-3. The CDR3 sequence is 15 residues long. In germline, CDR1 is GTSNPN, CDR2 SVGIG (reference sequence). The CDR3 spells CAWSVGRGRTDTQYF. Based on the CDR3 plus reference TRBV30 and TRBJ2-3, the full variable domain is SQTIHQWPATLVQPVGSPLSLECTVEGTSNPNLYWYRQAAGRGLQLLFYSVGIGQISSEVPQNLSASRPQDRQFILSSKKLLLSDSGFYLCAWSVGRGRTDTQYFGPGTRLTVL.

The chain is built from TRBV29-1 and TRBJ1-3. The CDR3 runs to 12 residues. From germline, CDR1 is SQVTM and CDR2 ANQGSEA. The CDR3 region is CSVKESGNTIYF.

V is TRBV3-1 and J is TRBJ2-7; the TCRdb D gene call, TRBD1, has no DNA to confirm it. The CDR3 is made up of 17 amino acids. Germline loops: CDR1 LGHDT, CDR2 YNNKEL (reference sequence). CDR3 amino acids: CASSQGGGPTSPYEQYF.

The rearrangement joins TRBV3-1 to TRBJ2-6. The CDR3 consists of 16 residues. Germline V gives CDR1 LGHDT, CDR2 YNNKEL (reference sequence). Here the CDR3 reads CASSQRQRSGANVLTF.

This chain connects TRBV11-3 to TRBJ1-1; the TCRdb D gene call, TRBD1, has no DNA to confirm it. The CDR3 consists of 15 residues. CDR1 and CDR2 from the germline V gene are SGHNT and YENEEA. The CDR3 here is CASSPLSLATTEAFF.

The V and J genes are TRBV5-1 and TRBJ1-2; TCRdb reports TRBD1, a call that lacks DNA to check it against. The CDR3 is 14 amino acids. Per germline, CDR1 SGHRS and CDR2 YFSETQ. CDR3 in amino acids: CASSRTGGNYGYTF.

The V gene is TRBV5-1, the J gene TRBJ2-3; the D call of TRBD2 rests on TCRdb alone, since no DNA is present to check it. The CDR3 runs to 19 residues. Germline V gene lookup returns CDR1 SGHRS and CDR2 YFSETQ. The CDR3: CASSPLPGLAGVVSDTQYF. Based on the CDR3 plus reference TRBV5-1 and TRBJ2-3, the full variable domain is KAGVTQTPRYLIKTRGQQVTLSCSPISGHRSVSWYQQTPGQGLQFLFEYFSETQRNKGNFPGRFSGRQFSNSRSEMNVSTLELGDSALYLCASSPLPGLAGVVSDTQYFGPGTRLTVL.

CDR3 sequence: CASGGQGTGYGYTF. The chain has TRBV12-3 or TRBV12-4 and TRBJ1-2; checking the TCRdb D call of TRBD1 is not possible without DNA. The CDR3 is 14 amino acids.

V gene TRBV14 combines with J gene TRBJ1-1. CDR3 length: 14 residues. From germline, CDR1 is SGHDN and CDR2 FVKESK. The CDR3 spells CASSQVGTALSAFF. Full variable domain (rest looked up from reference TRBV14 and TRBJ1-1): EAGVTQFPSHSVIEKGQTVTLRCDPISGHDNLYWYRRVMGKEIKFLLHFVKESKQDESGMPNNRFLAERTGGTYSTLKVQPAELEDSGVYFCASSQVGTALSAFFGQGTRLTVV.

The chain uses TRBV25-1 and TRBJ2-3; checking the TCRdb D call of TRBD2 is not possible without DNA. CDR1 is MGHDK and CDR2 is SYGVNS in the germline V gene. The CDR3 is 15 residues long. CDR3 amino acids: CASSVGTSDVNTQYF.

The chain uses TRBV20-1 and TRBJ2-2; lacking DNA, the TRBD1 call made by TCRdb goes unchecked. Germline V lookup: CDR1 DFQATT, CDR2 SNEGSKA (reference sequence). The CDR3 has 14 amino acids. CDR3 sequence: CSAIGQHAPGELFF.

The V and J genes are TRBV10-3 and TRBJ2-4. The CDR3 length is 16 residues. Germline CDR1 is ENHRY and CDR2 is SYGVKD. The CDR3 loop is CAISESRAQAKNIQYF.

The CDR3: CASRDREGAGELFF. This chain links TRBV6-2 or TRBV6-3 with TRBJ2-2; the D call from TCRdb, TRBD1, cannot be confirmed without DNA. The CDR3 runs to 14 residues. Germline lookup yields CDR1 MNHEY and CDR2 SVGEGT.

The chain uses TRBV5-6 and TRBJ2-3. The CDR3 totals 14 residues. Germline loops: CDR1 SGHDT, CDR2 YYEEEE. CDR3: CASSQGSSPDTQYF.